The rows below give T cell receptor beta chains drawn from one sample of a study of PD-1 blockade in classical Hodgkin lymphoma. Sequencing was performed with immunoSEQ multiplex PCR; in TCRdb, only in-frame clones are kept and a portion is missing. The sample includes 60,000 or so clones, about 88% of them seen just once. Specimen: peripheral blood mononuclear cells (PBMCs), collected at baseline. Receptor source: a human donor with classical Hodgkin lymphoma. The conserved cysteine and the conserved F or W are not part of the CDR3 here.

V	J	CDR3
TRBV5-4	TRBJ2-6	ASSRGQGQGGANVLT
TRBV5-4	TRBJ2-7	ASSLAGSSYEQY
TRBV7-3	TRBJ2-2	ASSSGTGLTGELF
TRBV27	TRBJ2-7	ASSYQGSSYEQY
TRBV5-5	TRBJ2-7	ASSGRNYEQY
TRBV10-3	TRBJ2-7	AISERGGEQY
TRBV7-2	TRBJ2-1	ASSKGIGEQF
TRBV18	TRBJ2-4	ASSDLAGVLNIQY
TRBV27	TRBJ2-7	ASSIRGQGGYEQY
TRBV11-2	TRBJ1-1	ASSLQHMNTEAF
TRBV19	TRBJ2-6	ASSSGANVLT
TRBV6-1	TRBJ2-5	ASFRVRETQY
TRBV10-1	TRBJ1-1	ASRRGENTEAF
TRBV6-6	TRBJ2-5	ASSPGEETQY
TRBV6-1	TRBJ2-1	ASSFGTSGKNEQF
TRBV4-2	TRBJ1-4	ASSQEGGDEKLF
TRBV28	TRBJ2-3	ASSLGGLAGAFSTDTQY
TRBV27	TRBJ1-1	ASSQLRGRNTEAF
TRBV5-4	TRBJ2-3	ASSPGTSGRTDTQY
TRBV6-1	TRBJ1-1	ASMGQGRRRTEAF
TRBV5-4	TRBJ2-5	ASTWGETQY
TRBV28	TRBJ1-4	ASSLTGTNEKLF
TRBV9	TRBJ1-4	ASQREINEKLF
TRBV5-6	TRBJ1-1	ASSFTPGQGFSEAF
TRBV7-8	TRBJ2-5	ASSLLRGIQETQY
TRBV27	TRBJ2-2	ASTLLGRGGGELF
TRBV7-9	TRBJ2-3	ASSPPADTQY
TRBV5-4	TRBJ2-5	ASSLGSIFQETQY
TRBV4-1	TRBJ2-3	ASSHSGPTGDTQY
TRBV6-5	TRBJ2-1	ASNPLAGGQNEQF
TRBV4-1	TRBJ1-4	ASSQGGDNEKLF
TRBV6-1	TRBJ2-7	ASSEWTRAYEQY
TRBV27	TRBJ2-7	ASTPRAGLYEQY
TRBV9	TRBJ2-1	ASSVVGASSYNEQF
TRBV5-5	TRBJ2-7	ASSPLHEQY
TRBV7-9	TRBJ2-1	ASSLTLAGYNEQF
TRBV6-5	TRBJ2-5	ASSSTGTETQY
TRBV19	TRBJ2-1	ASRFGTGEVYNEQF
TRBV6-1	.	ASSVGVRTYEQY
TRBV19	TRBJ2-7	ASSHPRDRPYEQY
TRBV19	TRBJ2-1	ASSIDRGGSRYEQF
TRBV2	TRBJ2-7	ASRTGREQY